The TCR beta chain described here comes from a study of Graves' ophthalmopathy and Graves' hyperthyroidism. This clonotype occurred once. Its antigen is not identified. No conserved phenylalanine or tryptophan ends this CDR3, so it is likely a read error. Study-level findings and limits: As the model predicted ophthalmopathy progression, it achieved a sensitivity of 70.59% and a specificity of more than 72%.

CDR3 length: 15 residues. The germline V gene encodes CDR1 SQVTM and CDR2 ANQGSEA. V lost 1 base to trimming and J lost 3 bases, with 16 bases between them. From RNA, the CDR3 regions of TCR beta chains were amplified and sequenced. HTBI primers were employed in first-round RT-PCR, then a second-round multiplex PCR followed. TCRdb processed the multiplex PCR reads anew with MiXCR; each CDR3 protein has one entry. In the table there are approximately 700,000 distinct CDR3 sequences, about 41% of which are singletons. The rearrangement links TRBV29-1 to TRBJ2-7; either TRBD1 or TRBD2 may fit D (5 bases each). The sequencing sample was made of peripheral blood. This clonotype was sampled from an adult man with Graves' ophthalmopathy. CDR3 residues: CSVEVGAPSCYEQYL. The CDR3 region has the DNA TGCAGCGTTGAAGTCGGGGCCCCGAGCTGCTACGAGCAGTACCTT.